This is a list of T cell receptor beta chains from one sample in a study of control samples from healthy donors and cancer patients. The assay was immunoSEQ multiplex PCR, and TCRdb's table has in-frame clones only and misses some. The sample shows around 120,000 clones, about 95% of them seen only once. Sequencing was performed on blood. Receptors originate from a man aged 25-40 years in good health. Both conserved end residues are part of each CDR3. Each record gives: V gene, J gene, clone size, D gene, CDR3 DNA, CDR3 protein. The D gene is left open where the match is weak. A clone size is listed for some rows: how often the clone was seen (once, few, many), or a class if it is expanded.

>TRBV15|TRBJ1-2|once|TRBD1
TGTGCCACCAGCAGAGATCAGGGGGAGACCTCCTATGGCTACACCTTC
CATSRDQGETSYGYTF
>TRBV11-2|TRBJ1-3|NA|NA
TGTGCCAGCAGCAACCAGGGCACTGGAAACACCATATATTTT
CASSNQGTGNTIYF
>TRBV5-1|TRBJ2-3|NA|NA
TGCGCCAGCAGCTGGCAGGGCGGGGCCACAGATACGCAGTATTTT
CASSWQGGATDTQYF
>TRBV18|TRBJ1-4|NA|NA
TGTGCCAGCTCACCAACAGGGTTTCCTAATGAAAAACTGTTTTTT
CASSPTGFPNEKLFF
>TRBV11-2|TRBJ2-7|NA|NA
TGTGCCAGCAGCCCTCTAGGAGGGGCAACCTACGAGCAGTACTTC
CASSPLGGATYEQYF
>TRBV28|TRBJ1-1|NA|NA
TGTGCCTGCAGGGGCTCTGAAGCTTTCTTT
CACRGSEAFF
>TRBV7-9|TRBJ1-3|NA|TRBD1
TGTGCCAGCAGCCCGAAGGACAGGTTGAAGGGAAACACCATATATTTT
CASSPKDRLKGNTIYF
>TRBV20-1|TRBJ1-1|NA|NA
TGCAGTGCTAGTAATGGGGGAGTGAACACTGAAGCTTTCTTT
CSASNGGVNTEAFF
>TRBV5-1|TRBJ2-7|NA|NA
TGCGCCAGCACACCGGGACCGCCTAGGAACGAGCAGTACTTC
CASTPGPPRNEQYF
>TRBV2|TRBJ2-3|NA|TRBD2
TGTGCCAGCAGTGACCCGGGACTAGCGGTTAGCACAGATACGCAGTATTTT
CASSDPGLAVSTDTQYF
>TRBV4-1|TRBJ2-3|NA|TRBD2
TGCGCCAGCAGCCAAATGGGACTAGCGGGGGGGAGCACAGATACGCAGTATTTT
CASSQMGLAGGSTDTQYF
>TRBV7-6|TRBJ2-1|NA|TRBD1
TGTGCCAGCAGCTCCGGACAGGGGCCTTACAATGAGCAGTTCTTC
CASSSGQGPYNEQFF
>TRBV5-7|TRBJ1-5|NA|NA
TGTGCCAGCAGCCCTTTACGGGTTTCAAGCAATCAGCCCCAGCATTTT
CASSPLRVSSNQPQHF
>TRBV27|TRBJ1-5|once|NA
TGTGCCAGCAGTTTAGGGGGCCACAATCAGCCCCAGCATTTT
CASSLGGHNQPQHF
>TRBV11-2|TRBJ1-5|NA|NA
TGTGCCAGCAGCTTAGGAGGGCAGCCCCAGCATTTT
CASSLGGQPQHF
>TRBV30|TRBJ2-3|NA|NA
TGTGCCTGGAGGTTGTCGGGGTCCATGGGTACGCAGTATTTT
CAWRLSGSMGTQYF
>TRBV28|TRBJ1-4|NA|NA
TGTGCCAGCAGTTTTGCCACAGGGCAGGAAAAACTGTTTTTT
CASSFATGQEKLFF
>TRBV6-5|TRBJ2-1|NA|TRBD2
TGTGCCAGCAGGGGCCGGGGGGACCAGGAGAATGAGCAGTTCTTC
CASRGRGDQENEQFF
>TRBV11-1|TRBJ2-7|NA|TRBD1
TGTGCCAGCAGCTTAAGGGCAGGGGGCGCGTACGAGCAGTACTTC
CASSLRAGGAYEQYF
>TRBV27|TRBJ2-7|NA|NA
TGTGCCAGCAGTTTAACAGGGAGCTCCTACGAGCAGTACTTC
CASSLTGSSYEQYF
>TRBV5-1|TRBJ1-1|NA|NA
TGCGCCAGCAGAGGGGGTAACACTGAAGCTTTCTTT
CASRGGNTEAFF
>TRBV7-2|TRBJ1-1|NA|TRBD1
TGTGCCAGCAGCTTGCGGACAGGGGGCTACACTGAAGCTTTCTTT
CASSLRTGGYTEAFF
>TRBV6-5|TRBJ1-2|NA|NA
TGTGCCAGCAGTTCCCCCGTCAAAGCTAACTATGGCTACACCTTC
CASSSPVKANYGYTF
>TRBV5-1|TRBJ1-1|NA|NA
TGCGCCAGCAGCTTGGGGTGGATGGACGGCATGAACACTGAAGCTTTCTTT
CASSLGWMDGMNTEAFF
>TRBV9|TRBJ2-2|NA|NA
TGTGCCAGCACCCTTCGGGATCGAGTTGGGCCCACGAACACCGGGGAGCTGTTTTTT
CASTLRDRVGPTNTGELFF
>TRBV7-2|TRBJ1-5|NA|NA
TGTGCCAGCAGCAACCCAAATCAGCCCCAGCATTTT
CASSNPNQPQHF
>TRBV5-1|TRBJ1-3|NA|NA
TGCGCCAGCAGCTATAGCTGGTACTCTGGAAACACCATATATTTT
CASSYSWYSGNTIYF
>TRBV7-9|TRBJ1-2|NA|NA
TGTGCCAGCAGCCTTACAGGCGGCTATGGCTACACCTTC
CASSLTGGYGYTF
>TRBV4-1|TRBJ2-5|NA|NA
TGCGCCAGCAGCCAAGGGCAGCAAGAGACCCAGTACTTC
CASSQGQQETQYF
>TRBV28|TRBJ2-3|NA|TRBD2
TGTGCCAGCAGTCCCGACGCCCAGCGGGGGGGCTTGGCAGATACGCAGTATTTT
CASSPDAQRGGLADTQYF
>TRBV11-3|TRBJ2-1|NA|NA
TGTGCCAGCAGCTTAGAACAGGACTCCTACAATGAGCAGTTCTTC
CASSLEQDSYNEQFF
>TRBV14|TRBJ1-4|NA|NA
TGTGCCAGCAGCCAAGTTCGAGGAAGTAATGAAAAACTGTTTTTT
CASSQVRGSNEKLFF
>TRBV19|TRBJ1-2|NA|TRBD1
TGTGCCAGTAGTATAGTGACTGCAGGGGGCTATGGCTACACCTTC
CASSIVTAGGYGYTF
>TRBV3-1/TRBV3-2|TRBJ2-7|NA|TRBD1
TGTGCCAGCAGCCAGCCGGGACAGAGATACGAGCAGTACTTC
CASSQPGQRYEQYF
>TRBV6-5|TRBJ1-6|NA|TRBD1
TGTGCCAGCGGGACAGGGGAAAATTCACCCCTCCACTTT
CASGTGENSPLHF